What follows are 11 T cell receptor beta chains derived from one specimen sequenced in a study of regulatory T cells in long-lasting Graves disease. CDR3-region Arm-PCR and iRepertoire HTBI primers produced the TCR beta libraries. TCRdb fed the multiplex PCR reads into MiXCR, producing one record per CDR3 protein. This table holds 300,000 to 350,000 distinct CDR3 sequences, around 19% found once. Time point: persistent/refractory GD, antithyroid drugs over 5 years with positive TRAb. Construction of the TCR library relied on RNA isolated from PBMCs. The sample in question was peripheral blood mononuclear cells (PBMCs), obtained when the disease was refractory, from a patient treated with antithyroid drugs. The origin of the receptors is a female donor with Graves disease.

The gene calls are TRBV10-3 and TRBJ2-3; TRBD2 aligns across 15 bases. The CDR3 is 16 amino acids. The germline CDR1 and CDR2 sequences are ENHRY and SYGVKD. The ends lost 10 bases at V and 0 bases at J; junction bases unmatched: 5. CDR3 sequence reads: CATGLAGGPSTDTQYF. The CDR3 DNA is TGTGCCACCGGACTAGCGGGGGGGCCTAGCACAGATACGCAGTATTTT.

The sample holds a few counts of this clonotype. This chain uses TRBV10-3 with TRBJ2-7, with 7 nucleotides matching TRBD1. CDR1 is ENHRY and CDR2 is SYGVKD in the germline V gene. The ends lost 3 bases at V and 3 bases at J; junction bases unmatched: 5. This CDR3 has 14 residues. For the CDR3, the DNA is TGTGCCATCAGTGATAAGGGGGCTGGCTACGAGCAGTACTTC. This codes for CAISDKGAGYEQYF.

The J gene is TRBJ2-3, the V gene TRBV2; D remains unclear. This CDR3 is 12 amino acids long. The germline CDR1 and CDR2 sequences are SNHLY and FYNNEI. V shed 11 bases and J shed 2 bases, with 11 bases lying between them. The DNA of the CDR3 is TGTGCCTCGAAGGCTAACACAGATACGCAGTATTTT. This gives the protein CASKANTDTQYF.

V gene TRBV27 combines with J gene TRBJ1-1; D uncertain. Germline V gene data show CDR1 as MNHEY and CDR2 as SMNVEV (reference sequence). The CDR3 covers 15 residues. The V and J ends lost 0 bases and 0 bases respectively, with 8 bases between them. The CDR3 region has the DNA TGTGCCAGCAGTTTATCGGAGGCGGTGAACACTGAAGCTTTCTTT. Translated: CASSLSEAVNTEAFF.

This clonotype was seen ten or more times. V is TRBV20-1 and J is TRBJ1-5; a possible D gene is TRBD1 (6 bases). The V and J ends lost 3 bases and 1 base respectively, with 7 bases between them. CDR3 length: 13 amino acids. Germline V gene sequence: CDR1 DFQATT, CDR2 SNEGSKA (reference sequence). The CDR3 bases are TGCAGTGCTAGTGGACAGAGCAATCAGCCCCAGCATTTT. Protein product: CSASGQSNQPQHF.

This clonotype has ten or more counts. The chain couples TRBV19 to TRBJ1-4; the D is unclear. Germline assignment: CDR1 LNHDA and CDR2 SQIVND (reference sequence). There are 13 residues in the CDR3. Trimming removed 5 bases at V and 8 bases at J, with 12 bases between. The CDR3 DNA reads as TGTGCCAGTAGTCGTACGGGAGGGGAAAAACTGTTTTTT. This codes for CASSRTGGEKLFF.

The DNA for the CDR3 is TGTGCCAGCAGTTTAAATCCCCCCCCTCAGCCCCAGCATTTT. Amino acids: CASSLNPPPQPQHF. The rearrangement links TRBV12-3 or TRBV12-4 to TRBJ1-5, with unresolved D. The CDR3 spans 14 residues. V lost 2 bases and J lost 6, with 11 bases in between.

In its sample, this clonotype was seen many times. This chain joins TRBV27 and TRBJ1-2; D unclear. The V gene lost 1 base and the J gene lost 4 bases, with 13 bases spanning the gap. Germline CDR1 is MNHEY and CDR2 is SMNVEV (reference sequence). The CDR3 spans 15 residues. The CDR3 loop reads CASSLWPGSPYGYTF. As DNA, the CDR3 is TGTGCCAGCAGTTTATGGCCGGGATCTCCCTATGGCTACACCTTC.

The gene calls are TRBV5-1 and TRBJ2-1, with 7 nucleotides matching TRBD2. Germline loops: CDR1 SGHRS, CDR2 YFSETQ. The CDR3 runs 16 residues. The V segment lost 0 bases and the J segment 3 bases; nucleotides outside the gene matches: 6. In DNA, the CDR3 is TGCGCCAGCAGCTTGGAAGGGAGGGCTAGCTACAATGAGCAGTTCTTC. This gives the protein CASSLEGRASYNEQFF.

The J gene is TRBJ1-3, the V gene TRBV9; 11 bases are a match to TRBD1. The CDR3 covers 16 residues. J gave up 6 bases and V 2 bases, and 7 bases lay outside the gene matches. Germline V lookup: CDR1 SGDLS, CDR2 YYNGEE. This CDR3 reads CASSVKGQGVENTIYF. In nucleotides, the CDR3 is TGTGCCAGCAGCGTCAAGGGACAGGGGGTTGAAAACACCATATATTTT.

J is TRBJ2-2 and V is TRBV19; 8 bases map to TRBD2. CDR1 and CDR2 from the germline V gene are LNHDA and SQIVND (reference sequence). The CDR3 loop spans 15 amino acids. J was trimmed by 7 bases and V by 8 bases; bases with no gene match: 12. The CDR3 DNA is TGTGCCAGTGTGTCCGCGGGGGGTTCGAGCGGGGAGCTGTTTTTT. Translating it yields CASVSAGGSSGELFF.